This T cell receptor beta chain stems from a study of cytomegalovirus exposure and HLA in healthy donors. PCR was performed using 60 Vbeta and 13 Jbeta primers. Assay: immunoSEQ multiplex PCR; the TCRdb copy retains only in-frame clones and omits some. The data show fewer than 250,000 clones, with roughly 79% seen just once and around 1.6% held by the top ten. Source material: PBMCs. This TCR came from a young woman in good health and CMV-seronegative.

CDR3 sequence: CASSQAGRGYYNYGYTF. For the CDR3, the DNA is TGCGCCAGCAGCCAAGCGGGGAGGGGGTATTATAACTATGGCTACACCTTC. The chain links TRBV4-3 to TRBJ1-2; D perhaps matches TRBD1 (6 bases). CDR3 length: 17 amino acids. Trimming cost V 1 base and J 1 base, with 16 bases left between them. The V gene's germline CDR1 is LGHNA and CDR2 YSLEER.